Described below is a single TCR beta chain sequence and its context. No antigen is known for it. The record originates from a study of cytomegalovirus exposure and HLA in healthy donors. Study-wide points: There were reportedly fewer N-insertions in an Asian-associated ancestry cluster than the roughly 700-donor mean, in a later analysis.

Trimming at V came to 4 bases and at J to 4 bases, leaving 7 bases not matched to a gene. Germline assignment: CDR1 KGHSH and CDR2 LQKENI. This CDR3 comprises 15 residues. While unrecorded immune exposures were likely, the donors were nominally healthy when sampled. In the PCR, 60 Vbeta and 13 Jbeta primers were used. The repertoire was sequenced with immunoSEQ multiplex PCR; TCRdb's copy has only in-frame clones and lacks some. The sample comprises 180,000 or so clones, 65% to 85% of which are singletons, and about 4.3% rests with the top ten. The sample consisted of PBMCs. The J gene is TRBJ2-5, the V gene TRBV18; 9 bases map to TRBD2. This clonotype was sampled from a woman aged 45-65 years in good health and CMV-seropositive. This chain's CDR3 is CASSLLAGARETQYF. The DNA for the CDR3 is TGTGCCAGCTCACTTTTAGCGGGAGCGAGAGAGACCCAGTACTTC.